This is a list of T cell receptor beta chains from one sample in a study of cytomegalovirus exposure and HLA in healthy donors. Clones were sequenced by immunoSEQ multiplex PCR, and TCRdb holds only the in-frame ones, with some missing. The sample records around 80,000 clones, about 96% being singletons. What was sequenced was PBMCs. The receptors shown here come from a woman in her late teens or twenties in good health and CMV-seronegative. CDR3s include the opening cysteine and the closing phenylalanine or tryptophan.

v_call	j_call	cdr3_aa
TRBV5-8	TRBJ1-2	CASSLAGGSLPNYGYTF
TRBV7-9	TRBJ2-7	CASSLGLLGDEQYF
TRBV12-5	TRBJ1-1	CASGLWGLNTEAFF
TRBV9	TRBJ2-7	CASSVASGSAYEQYF
TRBV9	TRBJ2-2	CASSVVGLAGAVTGELFF
TRBV27	TRBJ2-7	CASSWTFSYEQYF
TRBV28	TRBJ1-1	CASSSLRLDTEAFF
TRBV18	TRBJ1-5	CASSYGQARNQPQHF
TRBV9	TRBJ2-1	CASAGGSGSSYNEQFF
TRBV7-8	TRBJ2-7	CASSLEDRRSSEQYF
TRBV19	TRBJ1-2	CASSIPGTGLLVGYTF
TRBV6-5	TRBJ2-2	CASSYGRNTGELFF
TRBV11-2	TRBJ1-3	CASSLRPGQMLGNTIYF
TRBV29-1	TRBJ2-7	CSVRDREGEQYF
TRBV27	TRBJ2-7	CASSLNGGQGYEQYF
TRBV5-8	TRBJ1-2	CASSFGGGADYGYTF
TRBV4-1	TRBJ1-5	CASSRHAGGDQPQHF
TRBV2	TRBJ1-5	CASRGELRNNQPQHF
TRBV6-5	TRBJ2-7	CASSYSLAGSYEQYF
TRBV28	TRBJ1-2	CATVDRVYGYTF
TRBV19	TRBJ2-6	CASTPGPWWGEGDGANVLTF
TRBV7-9	TRBJ1-5	CASSRGTGYNQPQHF
TRBV29-1	TRBJ1-3	CSAAGTGDSGNTIYF
TRBV10-2	TRBJ2-7	CASRPGLAGREQYF
TRBV28	TRBJ2-2	CASSSSDRFGGSTGELFF
TRBV19	TRBJ2-7	CASSIDWGDPYEQYF
TRBV6-1	TRBJ2-7	CASSEAGGLPSYEQYF
TRBV2	TRBJ1-5	CASSERSIEQPQHF
TRBV28	TRBJ2-2	CASTQNTGELFF
TRBV6-5	TRBJ1-1	CASSYGGTNTEAFF
TRBV19	TRBJ2-3	CASNVGRAGDTQYF
TRBV7-8	TRBJ1-2	CASSFRSRTGDGYTF
TRBV29-1	TRBJ1-5	CSVALQGQPQHF
TRBV2	TRBJ2-1	CASSGTPTLYNEQFF
TRBV27	TRBJ2-1	CASSFSASGSYNEQFF
TRBV6-5	TRBJ2-3	CASSYGTSVVTDTQYF
TRBV18	TRBJ2-1	CASSPPTGGVYNEQFF
TRBV15	TRBJ1-4	CATSRDPTGVGEKLFF